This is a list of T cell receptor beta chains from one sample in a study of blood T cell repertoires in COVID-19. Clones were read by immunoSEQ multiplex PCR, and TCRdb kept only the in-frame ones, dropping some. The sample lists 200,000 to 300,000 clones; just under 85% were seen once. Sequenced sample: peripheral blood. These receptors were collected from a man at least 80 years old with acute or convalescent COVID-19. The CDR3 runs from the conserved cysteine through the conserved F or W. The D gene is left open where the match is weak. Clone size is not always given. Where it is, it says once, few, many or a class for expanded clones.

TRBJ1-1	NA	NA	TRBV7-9	TGTGCCGGCAGCTCCGGGTGGACTGAAGCTTTCTTT	CAGSSGWTEAFF
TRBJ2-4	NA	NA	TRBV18	TGTGCCAGCTCACCCCAGGGAGCCAAAAACATTCAGTACTTC	CASSPQGAKNIQYF
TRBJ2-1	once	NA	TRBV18	TGTGCCAGCTCACCACAGGGGGGGGTCACCTACAATGAGCAGTTCTTC	CASSPQGGVTYNEQFF
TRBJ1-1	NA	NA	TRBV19	TGTGCCAGTAGTATTTATTCAGGACGGGGTACTGAAGCTTTCTTT	CASSIYSGRGTEAFF
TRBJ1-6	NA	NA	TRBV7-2	TGTGCCAGCAGCTTAAAAGGGGCGGCGGATAATTCACCCCTCCACTTT	CASSLKGAADNSPLHF
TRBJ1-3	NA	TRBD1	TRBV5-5	TGTGCCAGCAGCACACGAGGACAGGGGGCCTCCTACTCTGGAAACACCATATATTTT	CASSTRGQGASYSGNTIYF
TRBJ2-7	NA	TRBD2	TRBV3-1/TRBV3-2	TGTGCCAGCAGCCAATCCGGTGTAGGGAGGGCACAGGCCGGGGTGTTC	CASSQSGVGRAQAGVF
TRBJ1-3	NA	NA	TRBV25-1	TGTGCCAGCAGTGAAGCTAGGGGCCACTCTGGAAACACCATATATTTT	CASSEARGHSGNTIYF
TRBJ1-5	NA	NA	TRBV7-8	TGTGCCAGCAGCCGCTCCCAAAGCGGGGATAGCAATCAGCCCCAGCATTTT	CASSRSQSGDSNQPQHF
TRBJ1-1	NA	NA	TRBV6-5	TGTGCCAGCACCCCGGGGGGGGGCAGGAACACTGAAGCTTTCTTT	CASTPGGGRNTEAFF
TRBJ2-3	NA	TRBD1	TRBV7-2	TGTGCCAGCAGCTTAGTTCAGGGGGTAGATACGCAGTATTTT	CASSLVQGVDTQYF